This note documents a single TCR beta chain sequence. What it binds is unknown. One end of the junction fails to match germline, which may point to a read error. The donors were healthy bone marrow donors. Primers for the PCR totalled 60 Vbeta and 13 Jbeta. The table came from immunoSEQ multiplex PCR; TCRdb's copy has only in-frame clones and leaves some out. The sample has over 120,000 clones; around 75% are singletons. The length of the CDR3 is 16 residues. CDR1 is SGHTA, CDR2 FQGNSA, per germline. The data belong to a study of cytomegalovirus exposure and HLA in healthy donors. General study points: Sequence variants that were highly shared formed a cluster that was likely a sequencing artifact. In a later analysis, productive TCRs from donors in an Asian-associated ancestry cluster reportedly carried fewer N-insertions than the cohort mean. Earlier results showed most TCR beta V segments being productive about 90% or about 30% of the time.

The receptor comes from a man under 40 in good health and CMV-seronegative. The sequenced material came from PBMCs. The genes are TRBV7-2 and TRBJ2-4; D remains unclear. As DNA, the CDR3 is TGTGCCAGCAGCTCCACTGTAACGATGGCCAAAAACAGTCAGTACTTC. The encoded protein is CASSSTVTMAKNSQYF.